These 27 T cell receptor beta chains share one sample of origin, sequenced in a study of T cell repertoires in cytomegalovirus infection. Their cognate antigens are unknown. TCRdb redid the calling of the reads with MiXCR, one entry per CDR3 protein. The data show roughly 990,000 distinct CDR3 sequences, 30% to 40% seen once. Specimen: cultured CD8+ T cells from PBMCs, collected from culture after CMV antigen stimulation. The receptors originated from a human donor in good health (CMV status not recorded). Some clones in this sample may be carry-over from other donors' samples.

The chain recombines TRBV2 with TRBJ2-2, with D perhaps matching TRBD1 (6 bases). Germline CDR1 reads SNHLY; CDR2 reads FYNNEI. The CDR3 consists of 13 residues. V was cut by 6 bases and J by 7 bases, with 12 bases left in between. CDR3 DNA sequence: TGTGCCAGCAGCCACGAAGGGGGCGGGGAGCTGTTTTTT. Protein sequence: CASSHEGGGELFF.

V and J are TRBV19 and TRBJ1-1, with unresolved D. The V end was cut by 3 bases, the J end by 4 bases, with 9 bases between. Germline CDR1 LNHDA, CDR2 SQIVND (reference sequence). CDR3 length: 13 amino acids. The CDR3 here is CASSMAIGTEAFF. As DNA, the CDR3 is TGTGCCAGTAGTATGGCCATCGGCACTGAAGCTTTCTTT.

The chain recombines TRBV18 with TRBJ2-7; 7 nucleotides agree with TRBD1. V lost 3 bases to trimming and J lost 9 bases; unmatched junction nucleotides: 20. Per germline, CDR1 KGHSH and CDR2 LQKENI. There are 17 residues in the CDR3. DNA for the CDR3: TGTGCCAGCTCACCGGCCCCTCCTGGGACAGTGGAACGGGGGCAGTACGTC. Translating it yields CASSPAPPGTVERGQYV.

This clonotype was counted only a few times. The chain links TRBV7-9 to TRBJ1-2; the match to TRBD1 covers 7 bases. The CDR3 covers 15 residues. Germline assignment: CDR1 SEHNR and CDR2 FQNEAQ (reference sequence). The V gene end was trimmed by 5 bases and the J gene end by 4 bases; junction bases not matched to a gene: 10. The DNA of the CDR3 is TGTGCCAGCAGCGCCAGACAGGGTGAGGGCTATGGCTACACCTTC. Translated: CASSARQGEGYGYTF.

The chain links TRBV6-2 or TRBV6-3 to TRBJ2-7; TRBD1 agrees at 9 bases. The CDR3 is 14 amino acids. V lost 8 bases and J lost 5; bases outside the gene matches: 10. Per the germline V gene, CDR1 is MNHEY and CDR2 is SVGEGT. Here the CDR3 reads CASAWGDRVNEQYV. DNA for the CDR3: TGTGCCAGCGCTTGGGGGGACAGGGTCAACGAGCAGTACGTC.

There are a few counts of this clonotype. The rearrangement uses TRBV11-1 and TRBJ2-7; 10 bases line up with TRBD2. Germline values: CDR1 SGHAT, CDR2 FQDESV (reference sequence). The CDR3 is 13 residues long. CDR3 sequence (DNA): TGTGCCAGCAGCCTAGCGGGGGCCCACGAGCAGTACGTC. This encodes CASSLAGAHEQYV.

The chain combines TRBV7-4 with TRBJ1-1; the match to TRBD1 covers 9 bases. The CDR3 has 14 amino acids. CDR1 is SGHVT and CDR2 is SQSDAQ in the germline V gene. The V gene end was trimmed by 5 bases and the J gene end by 5 bases; junction bases not matched to a gene: 6. Here the CDR3 reads CASSPGTGKTEAFF. CDR3 DNA sequence: TGTGCCAGCAGCCCCGGGACAGGGAAGACTGAAGCTTTCTTT.

This clonotype has only a few counts. The gene calls are TRBV11-2 and TRBJ2-1; D uncertain. CDR1 and CDR2 from the germline V gene are SGHAT and FQNNGV. CDR3 size: 14 residues. Trimming removed 1 base at V and 12 bases at J, with 16 bases between. This chain's CDR3 is CASSLGLNPTGQFF. The CDR3 DNA sequence: TGTGCCAGCAGCTTAGGGTTGAACCCCACCGGGCAGTTCTTC.

The chain is built from TRBV7-3 and TRBJ1-6; TRBD1 agrees at 7 bases. Per the germline V gene, CDR1 is SGHTA and CDR2 is FQGTGA. V shed 7 bases, J shed 11 bases, and the junction held 5 bases outside the gene matches. CDR3 size: 12 residues. DNA of the CDR3: TGTGCCAGCACGACACAGGGGACACCCCTCCACTTT. This translates into CASTTQGTPLHF.

This clonotype was found a few times. The chain has TRBV24-1 and TRBJ1-1, with a weak D call TRBD1 (6 bases). V was cut by 9 bases and J by 1 base, with 11 bases left in between. CDR1 is KGHDR, CDR2 SFDVKD, per germline. CDR3 length: 13 amino acids. CDR3 bases: TGTGCCACCCAGGGGCCGGGGAACACTGAAGCTTTCTTT. Its protein product is CATQGPGNTEAFF.

This clonotype appeared a few times. This sequence joins TRBV6-5 and TRBJ1-6, with D unclear. Germline CDR1 MNHEY, CDR2 SVGAGI. This CDR3 region has 17 residues. V was pared by 0 bases and J by 5 bases, with 14 bases between. CDR3 sequence: CASSYSIGHVNNSPLHF. In nucleotides, the CDR3 is TGTGCCAGCAGTTACTCGATAGGTCACGTCAATAATTCACCCCTCCACTTT.

This clonotype has just one count. The J gene is TRBJ2-7, the V gene TRBV19; TRBD1 might be the D (5 bases). The CDR3 has 15 residues. The germline CDR1 and CDR2 sequences are LNHDA and SQIVND (reference sequence). Trimming removed 10 bases at V and 1 base at J, with 20 bases between. The CDR3 reads CAISQAAGESYEQYF. The CDR3 nucleotides read TGTGCCATCTCACAGGCGGCAGGTGAATCCTACGAGCAGTACTTC.

The rearrangement links TRBV27 to TRBJ1-5; D gene ambiguous. CDR3 length: 14 residues. The V gene lost 7 bases and the J gene lost 1 base, with 11 bases spanning the gap. Germline CDR1 is MNHEY and CDR2 is SMNVEV (reference sequence). CDR3 sequence reads: CASTPIGSNQPQHF. CDR3 coding DNA: TGTGCCAGCACCCCAATAGGGAGCAATCAGCCCCAGCATTTT.

V usage is TRBV4-3 and J usage is TRBJ2-5, with TRBD2 identical over 15 bases. This CDR3 has 17 amino acids. With V trimmed by 0 bases and J by 6 bases, 5 bases remained unmatched. Germline-derived CDR1 and CDR2 are LGHNA and YSLEER. The CDR3 DNA sequence: TGCGCCAGCAGCCAAGATGGACTAGCGGGGGGGCTGAAGACCCAGTACTTC. It is translated as CASSQDGLAGGLKTQYF.

J is TRBJ1-2 and V is TRBV9; 9 bases are a match to TRBD1. The germline CDR1 and CDR2 sequences are SGDLS and YYNGEE. The J segment lost 4 bases and the V segment lost 4 bases, leaving 14 bases of the junction unmatched. The CDR3 has 17 residues. The CDR3 is CASSPRTGDSYPYGYTF. In DNA, the CDR3 is TGTGCCAGCAGCCCGAGGACAGGGGATTCTTACCCCTATGGCTACACCTTC.

The chain couples TRBV7-9 to TRBJ1-4; D unclear. Germline V gene sequence: CDR1 SEHNR, CDR2 FQNEAQ (reference sequence). The CDR3 totals 14 residues. V lost 5 bases to trimming and J lost 4 bases, with 11 bases between them. The CDR3 protein is CASSPPRSNEKLFF. CDR3 sequence (DNA): TGTGCCAGCAGCCCCCCGCGGAGTAATGAAAAACTGTTTTTT.

This clonotype was detected many times. Here the CDR3 reads CASIGLSEQFF. In DNA, the CDR3 is TGTGCCAGCATCGGACTGAGTGAGCAGTTCTTC. V gene TRBV7-2 combines with J gene TRBJ2-1, with D tentatively TRBD2 (5 bases). The V and J ends lost 7 bases and 9 bases respectively, with 10 bases between them. This CDR3 has 11 amino acids. The germline V gene encodes CDR1 SGHTA and CDR2 FQGNSA.

For this clonotype: Being one base from a much bigger clone, this may be a read error. The rearrangement joins TRBV7-9 to TRBJ2-2, with a tentative D call TRBD1 (6 bases). The CDR3 extends over 16 amino acids. CDR1 is SEHNR and CDR2 is FQNEAQ in the germline V gene (reference sequence). DNA of the CDR3: TGTGACAGCAGCCTCCTGAACAGGGCGAACACCGGGGAGCTGTTTTTT. This translates into CDSSLLNRANTGELFF.

The genes are TRBV7-2 and TRBJ1-6; D ambiguous. There are 16 residues in the CDR3. V gave up 1 base and J gave up 2 bases, with 9 bases separating them. Germline loops: CDR1 SGHTA, CDR2 FQGNSA. In DNA, the CDR3 is TGTGCCAGCAGCTTAGATCAGTACCCCTATAATTCACCCCTCCACTTT. It encodes CASSLDQYPYNSPLHF.

This clonotype has more than one count but fewer than ten. This chain links TRBV7-9 with TRBJ2-5, with D unclear. The CDR3 spans 15 residues. Trimming took off 1 base at V and 5 bases at J, with 14 bases between the two ends. Germline V gene data show CDR1 as SEHNR and CDR2 as FQNEAQ (reference sequence). The CDR3 bases are TGTGCCAGCAGCTTAGGCCCGGGCTCGAAGGAGACCCAGTACTTC. Protein: CASSLGPGSKETQYF.

V gene TRBV13 combines with J gene TRBJ2-7; no clear D gene. The CDR3 sequence is 14 residues long. CDR1 is PRHDT and CDR2 is FYEKMQ in the germline V gene (reference sequence). V was cut by 0 bases and J by 3 bases, with 9 bases left in between. The CDR3 nucleotides read TGTGCCAGCAGCTTAGGAAGGTCTTACTACGAGCAGTACGTC. As protein: CASSLGRSYYEQYV.

V gene TRBV5-1 combines with J gene TRBJ2-3; D uncertain. The CDR3 runs to 14 residues. Germline V gives CDR1 SGHRS, CDR2 YFSETQ. V lost 5 bases to trimming and J lost 2 bases, with 12 bases between them. CDR3 nucleotide sequence: TGCGCCAGCAGGGTCGACGGATTCACAGATACGCAGTATTTT. This codes for CASRVDGFTDTQYF.

The rearrangement joins TRBV4-2 to TRBJ2-2; D may be TRBD1 (6 bases). Trimming left V 3 bases short and J 3 bases short, with 11 bases between. Germline V gene data show CDR1 as LGHNA and CDR2 as YNFKEQ. This CDR3 region has 15 residues. The CDR3 DNA is TGTGCCAGCAGCCATGACACAGGGTACACCGGGGAGCTGTTTTTT. Encoded protein: CASSHDTGYTGELFF.

This rearrangement joins TRBV19 to TRBJ2-3; D remains unclear. This CDR3 region has 13 residues. The V gene's germline CDR1 is LNHDA and CDR2 SQIVND (reference sequence). Trimming took off 6 bases at V and 3 bases at J, with 10 bases between the two ends. The CDR3 region has the DNA TGTGCCAGTAGGTCGTTTGATACAGATACGCAGTATTTT. Protein product: CASRSFDTDTQYF.

Details on this clonotype: The DNA is left out, because the CDR3 cannot be placed on it with certainty; the CDR3 is given as TCRdb lists it. This chain uses TRBV6-8 with TRBJ2-2; TRBD1 was called by the table and not checked on the DNA. The CDR3 extends over 16 residues, inclusive of both ends. CDR1 and CDR2 from the germline V gene are MNHGY and SAAAGT. CDR3 loop: CASSSSGSPVTGELFF.

This clonotype has a handful of counts. V is TRBV27 and J is TRBJ1-5, with 8 positions matching TRBD1. The CDR3 is 14 amino acids. V gave up 11 bases and J gave up 3 bases; unmatched junction bases: 9. CDR1 is MNHEY and CDR2 is SMNVEV in the germline V gene (reference sequence). The CDR3 DNA sequence: TGTGCCTCCCGGACAGGGTTATCCAATCAGCCCCAGCATTTT. It yields the protein CASRTGLSNQPQHF.

The chain uses TRBV6-1 and TRBJ2-1, with 9 nucleotides matching TRBD1. V shed 6 bases, J shed 15 bases, and the junction held 9 bases outside the gene matches. Germline V gene lookup returns CDR1 MNHNS and CDR2 SASEGT. This CDR3 comprises 12 residues. Here the CDR3 DNA reads TGTGCCAGCAGCCCTCTTGGACAGGGGCCGTTCTTC. This codes for CASSPLGQGPFF.